The 23 T cell receptor beta chains in this list originate from one sample, sequenced in a study of sequential checkpoint blockade in melanoma. Clones were read by immunoSEQ multiplex PCR, and TCRdb kept only the in-frame ones, dropping some. The sample has 15,000 to 25,000 clones, 82% seen once. Treatment in this sample: randomized to nivolumab then ipilimumab (arm A) or the reverse (arm B). Here the sequenced sample was CD8+ T cells sorted from blood (inferred from file names), taken from a patient given nivolumab and ipilimumab in sequence. Receptors originate from a human donor with melanoma.

The chain is built from TRBV5-6 and TRBJ2-7; 9 bases map to TRBD1. The CDR3 sequence is 14 residues long. V shed 4 bases, J shed 2 bases, and the junction held 4 bases outside the gene matches. Per germline, CDR1 SGHDT and CDR2 YYEEEE. In DNA, the CDR3 is TGTGCCAGCAGCCTGGGACAGGGCGCCTACGAGCAGTACTTC. It yields the protein CASSLGQGAYEQYF.

Concerning this clone: Other DNA variants within this sample encode the same CDR3. This rearrangement joins TRBV7-9 to TRBJ2-7; D unclear. Trimming took off 0 bases at V and 4 bases at J, with 7 bases between the two ends. The CDR3 loop spans 13 amino acids. Germline CDR1 is SEHNR and CDR2 is FQNEAQ (reference sequence). CDR3 sequence (DNA): TGTGCCAGCAGCTTAGCCAACTCTTACGAGCAGTACTTC. Amino acid sequence: CASSLANSYEQYF.

This chain joins TRBV27 and TRBJ1-4, with TRBD1 matching over 7 bases. CDR1 is MNHEY and CDR2 is SMNVEV in the germline V gene (reference sequence). This CDR3 has 16 amino acids. The trim removed 4 bases at V and 8 bases at J, leaving 13 bases unmatched. The DNA for the CDR3 is TGTGCCAGCAGTTCATATGACAGGGCGAGAGGGGAAAAACTGTTTTTT. Its translation: CASSSYDRARGEKLFF.

The chain combines TRBV5-6 with TRBJ2-7; 7 bases agree with TRBD1. Germline CDR1 is SGHDT and CDR2 is YYEEEE. With V trimmed by 0 bases and J by 7 bases, 7 bases remained unmatched. The length of the CDR3 is 14 residues. The CDR3 nucleotides read TGTGCCAGCAGCTTGGGACAGGGACGTTGGGAGCAGTACTTC. Protein sequence: CASSLGQGRWEQYF.

This clone was seen more than once but under ten times. This sequence joins TRBV7-9 and TRBJ2-5; 12 bases match TRBD1. Trimming removed 3 bases from V and 3 bases from J; junction bases left unmatched: 5. The CDR3 contains 16 residues. Germline loops: CDR1 SEHNR, CDR2 FQNEAQ (reference sequence). CDR3 nucleotides: TGTGCCAGCAGCTTCACCGGGACAGGGGGCGAAGAGACCCAGTACTTC. The encoded protein is CASSFTGTGGEETQYF.

The V call is TRBV7-8, the J call TRBJ2-2; a weak D match, TRBD2 (5 bases). The germline V and J ends were trimmed by 3 bases and 4 bases, with 15 bases remaining between them. CDR1 SGHVS and CDR2 FQNEAQ come from the germline V gene. This CDR3 is built from 16 residues. CDR3 sequence: CASSFFGVVGTGELFF. The CDR3 DNA sequence: TGTGCCAGCAGCTTTTTCGGGGTGGTAGGCACCGGGGAGCTGTTTTTT. Looking up the rest from reference TRBV7-8 and TRBJ2-2 gives the full variable domain: GAGVSQSPRYKVAKRGQDVALRCDPISGHVSLFWYQQALGQGPEFLTYFQNEAQLDKSGLPSDRFFAERPEGSVSTLKIQRTQQEDSAVYLCASSFFGVVGTGELFFGEGSRLTVL.

This chain joins TRBV4-2 and TRBJ2-7; tentative D call: TRBD1 (6 bases). Trimming left V 4 bases short and J 2 bases short, with 18 bases between. The germline CDR1 and CDR2 sequences are LGHNA and YNFKEQ. The CDR3 loop spans 16 amino acids. The CDR3 region is CASSLGVDSEAYEQYF. The CDR3 DNA is TGTGCCAGCAGCCTCGGGGTGGACAGCGAAGCCTACGAGCAGTACTTC.

The rearrangement uses TRBV4-1 and TRBJ2-7; D is uncertain. Germline loops: CDR1 MGHRA, CDR2 YSYEKL. CDR3 length equals 13 residues. Trimming stripped 0 bases from V and 0 bases from J, with 3 bases between. CDR3 bases: TGCGCCAGCAGCCAAGACTACTCCTACGAGCAGTACTTC. It codes for CASSQDYSYEQYF.

The chain is built from TRBV7-9 and TRBJ1-2; D gene uncertain. This CDR3 comprises 11 residues. Per germline, CDR1 SEHNR and CDR2 FQNEAQ (reference sequence). Trimming removed 6 bases at V and 8 bases at J, with 10 bases between. The CDR3 DNA reads as TGTGCCAGCAGTCCGGGTCGCGGCTACACCTTC. This codes for CASSPGRGYTF.

The V gene is TRBV18, the J gene TRBJ2-3; 9 nucleotides match TRBD1. Trimming cost V 5 bases and J 4 bases; bases outside gene matches: 13. The CDR3 contains 17 residues. Germline CDR1 is KGHSH and CDR2 is LQKENI. The CDR3, as DNA: TGTGCCAGCTCAACCGCGCCCGGGACAGGGTCATCAGATACGCAGTATTTT. It is translated as CASSTAPGTGSSDTQYF.

This sequence joins TRBV7-9 and TRBJ2-5, with no clear D. This CDR3 is 11 amino acids long. Between the trimmed V and J ends, which lost 2 bases and 10 bases, there was a span of 8 bases. CDR1 is SEHNR and CDR2 is FQNEAQ in the germline V gene (reference sequence). CDR3 sequence: CASSLTAVQYF. In nucleotides, the CDR3 is TGTGCCAGCAGCTTAACGGCGGTCCAGTACTTC.

The rearrangement uses TRBV28 and TRBJ2-7, with 7 bases fitting TRBD2. Germline V CDR1 and CDR2: MDHEN, SYDVKM. The CDR3 totals 14 residues. CDR3 sequence: CAIGGRGRSYEQYF. The DNA for the CDR3 is TGTGCTATCGGGGGGAGGGGCAGATCCTACGAGCAGTACTTC. The variable domain in full, completed from reference TRBV28 and TRBJ2-7, reads DVKVTQSSRYLVKRTGEKVFLECVQDMDHENMFWYRQDPGLGLRLIYFSYDVKMKEKGDIPEGYSVSREKKERFSLILESASTNQTSMYLCAIGGRGRSYEQYFGPGTRLTVT.

V and J are TRBV30 and TRBJ1-2, with 9 positions matching TRBD1. Germline loops: CDR1 GTSNPN, CDR2 SVGIG (reference sequence). V lost 5 bases and J lost 5; bases outside the gene matches: 6. This CDR3 is built from 13 residues. In DNA, the CDR3 is TGTGCCTGGGCCGGGACAGGGATATATGGCTACACCTTC. Amino acid sequence: CAWAGTGIYGYTF.

The chain uses TRBV27 and TRBJ1-6; D is perhaps TRBD1 (5 bases). V lost 6 bases, J lost 7 bases, and 13 bases lay in between. This CDR3 spans 14 amino acids. CDR1 MNHEY and CDR2 SMNVEV come from the germline V gene (reference sequence). CDR3 nucleotides: TGTGCCAGCAGGGACACCTTCCGAAATTCACCCCTCCACTTT. Translated: CASRDTFRNSPLHF.

This clone was counted a few times. This chain connects TRBV19 to TRBJ2-7; tentatively, D is TRBD2 (6 bases). This CDR3 contains 13 residues. Trimming cost V 5 bases and J 5 bases, with 13 bases left between them. The germline V gene encodes CDR1 LNHDA and CDR2 SQIVND (reference sequence). The CDR3 loop reads CASSLGGANEQYF. The CDR3 DNA reads as TGTGCCAGTAGTCTCGGCGGGGCCAACGAGCAGTACTTC.

This clone was picked up a small number of times. The chain has TRBV14 and TRBJ2-7, with 9 nucleotides matching TRBD1. The CDR3 sequence is 15 residues long. Germline CDR1 reads SGHDN; CDR2 reads FVKESK. The V gene end was trimmed by 1 base and the J gene end by 5 bases; junction bases not matched to a gene: 6. The CDR3 protein is CASSQVGQGLDEQYF. As DNA, the CDR3 is TGTGCCAGCAGCCAAGTTGGACAGGGGTTGGACGAGCAGTACTTC.

V is TRBV7-8 and J is TRBJ2-3, with a weak D call TRBD2 (6 bases). The CDR3 runs to 16 residues. V lost 0 bases and J lost 0, with 10 bases in between. Germline V gene sequence: CDR1 SGHVS, CDR2 FQNEAQ. The CDR3 DNA reads as TGTGCCAGCAGCTTAGCGGGGGGTCTTAGCACAGATACGCAGTATTTT. Translation: CASSLAGGLSTDTQYF.

The CDR3 sequence is CATSTGTPYEQYF. The DNA for the CDR3 is TGTGCCACTTCAACCGGGACACCCTACGAGCAGTACTTC. The V and J genes are TRBV6-4 and TRBJ2-7; perhaps TRBD1 as D (6 bases). The ends were cut back, 10 bases at V and 2 bases at J, with 15 bases in the middle. This CDR3 is built from 13 residues. Germline CDR1 is MRHNA and CDR2 is SNTAGT.

V gene TRBV29-1 combines with J gene TRBJ2-4, with TRBD1 as a possible D gene (6 bases). This CDR3 is 11 amino acids long. From germline, CDR1 is SQVTM and CDR2 ANQGSEA. Between the trimmed V and J ends, which lost 6 bases and 6 bases, there was a span of 9 bases. The CDR3 sequence: CSVMDRNIQYF. CDR3 DNA sequence: TGCAGCGTGATGGACAGAAACATTCAGTACTTC.

J is TRBJ1-6 and V is TRBV9; D is perhaps TRBD1 (6 bases). CDR3 length equals 15 residues. From germline, CDR1 is SGDLS and CDR2 YYNGEE. Between the trimmed V and J ends, which lost 2 bases and 3 bases, there was a span of 9 bases. CDR3 protein: CASSVTGLYNSPLHF. The CDR3 DNA sequence: TGTGCCAGCAGCGTTACAGGGCTCTATAATTCACCCCTCCACTTT.

This chain links TRBV7-9 with TRBJ2-5; 9 bases are shared with TRBD1. CDR1 and CDR2 (germline): SEHNR, FQNEAQ (reference sequence). The CDR3 is made up of 15 amino acids. J gave up 3 bases and V 2 bases, and 4 bases lay outside the gene matches. The CDR3 DNA follows: TGTGCCAGCAGCTTAACAGGGGGCGTAAAAGAGACCCAGTACTTC. This codes for CASSLTGGVKETQYF.

The chain couples TRBV4-2 to TRBJ1-1, with 7 bases that match TRBD1. CDR1 and CDR2 (germline): LGHNA, YNFKEQ. CDR3 length: 15 residues. Trimming removed 4 bases from V and 7 bases from J; junction bases left unmatched: 12. The CDR3, as DNA: TGTGCCAGCAGCCCAAAACAGGGGATTGTGCGTGAAGCTTTCTTT. The encoded protein is CASSPKQGIVREAFF.

This chain uses TRBV10-3 with TRBJ1-5, with TRBD1 as a possible D gene (6 bases). CDR3 length equals 18 residues. Germline CDR1 reads ENHRY; CDR2 reads SYGVKD. The V end was cut by 3 bases, the J end by 0 bases, with 18 bases between. CDR3 residues: CAISEGLGGVYSNQPQHF. CDR3 bases: TGTGCCATCAGTGAAGGGTTAGGGGGAGTCTATAGCAATCAGCCCCAGCATTTT.